These 22 T cell receptor beta chains share one sample of origin, sequenced in a study of beta chain features in type 1 diabetes. Study findings and constraints: Shorter TCRB CDR3s, moderately but significantly so, were found in Type 1 diabetes patients in all four CD4+ subsets.

As every portion of the isolated RNA was reverse transcribed, the sequencing read expressed TCRB transcripts. Profiling relied on immunoSEQ multiplex PCR, and the TCRdb table lists in-frame clones only, not all of them. The sample records over 150,000 clones, around 8.4% being singletons. Their antigen targets remain unknown. Sequencing was carried out using central memory CD4+ T cells from blood. Every receptor here comes from a woman in her late teens or twenties with type 1 diabetes.

Details on this clone: One end of the junction is discordant with germline, which a read error may explain. The V and J genes are TRBV20-1 and TRBJ1-2; TRBD1 is a possible D gene (6 bases). Germline-derived CDR1 and CDR2 are DFQATT and SNEGSKA (reference sequence). The CDR3 has 11 residues. The CDR3 region is CSARDQGLVAF. In DNA, the CDR3 is TGCAGTGCTAGAGACCAGGGGCTGGTCGCCTTC.

The chain is built from TRBV15 and TRBJ2-4, with unresolved D. Trimming left V 1 base short and J 5 bases short, with 15 bases between. The CDR3 sequence is 16 residues long. Germline CDR1 is LNHNV and CDR2 is YYDKDF (reference sequence). CDR3 nucleotides: TGTGCCACCAGCAGAGGGGTGACACAGTTAGAAAACATTCAGTACTTC. Amino acids: CATSRGVTQLENIQYF.

This clone turned up a few times. The chain links TRBV7-8 to TRBJ2-1, with 7 bases identical to TRBD2. The CDR3 has 15 amino acids. V trimming: 6 bases; J trimming: 2 bases; junction bases outside the gene matches: 7. CDR1 and CDR2 (germline): SGHVS, FQNEAQ. The CDR3 DNA reads TGTGCCAGCAGTTTTGGGGAGGGGCCCTACAATGAGCAGTTCTTC. This encodes CASSFGEGPYNEQFF.

There are a few counts of this clone. The chain couples TRBV30 to TRBJ2-3; perhaps TRBD1 as D (5 bases). The CDR3 runs to 13 residues. Germline V gene sequence: CDR1 GTSNPN, CDR2 SVGIG (reference sequence). V gave up 3 bases and J gave up 4 bases, with 11 bases separating them. The CDR3, as DNA: TGTGCCTGGAGCGTGCGCAGGGCAGATACGCAGTATTTT. It yields the protein CAWSVRRADTQYF.

In this sample, this clone turned up a few times. The chain carries TRBV4-2 and TRBJ2-1; possibly TRBD2 for D (6 bases). V lost 1 base and J lost 7, with 14 bases in between. Germline assignment: CDR1 LGHNA and CDR2 YNFKEQ. The CDR3 has 15 amino acids. CDR3: CASSQGDRGGNEQFF. The CDR3 bases are TGTGCCAGCAGCCAAGGGGACCGAGGAGGGAATGAGCAGTTCTTC.

This clone was observed a few times. The chain employs TRBV19 and TRBJ2-7; 8 nucleotides match TRBD2. The CDR3 runs 15 residues. V gave up 3 bases and J gave up 5 bases; unmatched junction bases: 9. CDR1 LNHDA and CDR2 SQIVND come from the germline V gene (reference sequence). The CDR3 sequence is CASSIPGSGRDEQYF. The CDR3 DNA reads as TGTGCCAGTAGTATCCCAGGCAGCGGGAGAGACGAGCAGTACTTC.

This clone showed up just a few times. The rearrangement uses TRBV4-2 and TRBJ1-1; TRBD1 is a possible D gene (6 bases). The CDR3 has 14 amino acids. Germline assignment: CDR1 LGHNA and CDR2 YNFKEQ. V gave up 0 bases and J gave up 10 bases, with 15 bases separating them. The CDR3 DNA is TGTGCCAGCAGCCAAGATGCGGGGGGCTACGGAGCTTTCTTT. Translation gives CASSQDAGGYGAFF.

This clone was seen more than once but under ten times. This rearrangement joins TRBV5-4 to TRBJ2-1; TRBD2 matches at 14 bases. The germline V gene has CDR1 SGHNT and CDR2 YYREEE (reference sequence). V lost 4 bases to trimming and J lost 8 bases; unmatched junction nucleotides: 11. This CDR3 comprises 17 residues. CDR3: CASSRRLAGGPEDEQFF. Written as DNA, the CDR3 is TGTGCCAGCAGCCGAAGACTAGCGGGAGGGCCTGAGGATGAGCAGTTCTTC.

This chain connects TRBV30 to TRBJ2-5, with D possibly matching TRBD1 (6 bases). The CDR3 has 15 residues. Germline-derived CDR1 and CDR2 are GTSNPN and SVGIG (reference sequence). Trimming removed 5 bases from V and 2 bases from J, with 18 bases in between. CDR3 DNA: TGTGCCTGGGCCCGGTATGGGGGCGATCAAGAGACCCAGTACTTC. Translating gives CAWARYGGDQETQYF.

The V call is TRBV5-1, the J call TRBJ1-1; D uncertain. Germline V lookup: CDR1 SGHRS, CDR2 YFSETQ. V lost 4 bases to trimming and J lost 1 base, with 14 bases between them. The CDR3 sequence is 15 residues long. The CDR3 loop is CASSREFTANTEAFF. For the CDR3, the DNA is TGCGCCAGCAGCAGAGAATTCACAGCGAACACTGAAGCTTTCTTT.

This clone occurred a few times. The J gene is TRBJ2-5, the V gene TRBV5-4, with TRBD1 matching 7 bases. Germline lookup yields CDR1 SGHNT and CDR2 YYREEE (reference sequence). CDR3 size: 15 residues. V dropped 3 bases and J dropped 5; count of bases not matched to a gene: 10. Written as DNA, the CDR3 is TGTGCCAGCAGCTGGGACCAGACAGGGAGCGAGACCCAGTACTTC. This translates into CASSWDQTGSETQYF.

The rearrangement links TRBV18 to TRBJ2-2, with a possible D match to TRBD1 (5 bases). The CDR3 consists of 15 residues. Trimming cost V 3 bases and J 0 bases, with 8 bases left between them. CDR1 and CDR2 from the germline V gene are KGHSH and LQKENI. The CDR3: CASSPDRSNTGELFF. CDR3 nucleotide sequence: TGTGCCAGCTCACCTGACAGATCGAACACCGGGGAGCTGTTTTTT.

This clone was seen more than once but under ten times. The J gene is TRBJ2-3, the V gene TRBV7-2; no firm D call. The CDR3 has 14 amino acids. The V gene's germline CDR1 is SGHTA and CDR2 FQGNSA. Deletions cut 3 bases from V and 3 bases from J, with 10 bases between. The CDR3 loop is CASSFDKMTDTQYF. The CDR3 DNA follows: TGTGCCAGCAGCTTCGACAAGATGACAGATACGCAGTATTTT.

The J gene is TRBJ2-1, the V gene TRBV7-9; 7 positions match TRBD1. CDR1 and CDR2 from the germline V gene are SEHNR and FQNEAQ (reference sequence). CDR3 length: 14 residues. With 5 bases clipped from V and 2 bases from J, the junction kept 3 bases outside the gene matches. CDR3 region: CASSPGTAYNEQFF. CDR3 DNA: TGTGCCAGCAGCCCCGGGACAGCCTACAATGAGCAGTTCTTC.

This clone was recorded a few times. This chain uses TRBV19 with TRBJ2-2; 10 positions agree with TRBD1. The CDR3 has 15 amino acids. Germline assignment: CDR1 LNHDA and CDR2 SQIVND (reference sequence). The J segment lost 3 bases and the V segment lost 9 bases, leaving 7 bases of the junction unmatched. The DNA of the CDR3 is TGTGCCAGCATCTCGGGACAGGGGTACACCGGGGAGCTGTTTTTT. Protein: CASISGQGYTGELFF.

The rearrangement links TRBV4-2 to TRBJ2-5; 7 bases agree with TRBD2. CDR1 and CDR2 (germline): LGHNA, YNFKEQ. Trimming removed 6 bases from V and 1 base from J; junction bases left unmatched: 14. The CDR3 sequence is 17 residues long. The CDR3 nucleotides read TGTGCCAGCAGGGGCTTTGGAATGGGAGGGGTCCAAGAGACCCAGTACTTC. Encoded protein: CASRGFGMGGVQETQYF.

The V call is TRBV7-9, the J call TRBJ2-3; perhaps TRBD2 as D (5 bases). V gave up 5 bases and J gave up 7 bases, with 13 bases separating them. In germline, CDR1 is SEHNR, CDR2 FQNEAQ (reference sequence). The CDR3 contains 13 residues. CDR3 in amino acids: CASSQGWENTQYF. The DNA of the CDR3 is TGTGCCAGCAGCCAAGGATGGGAGAATACGCAGTATTTT.

The chain couples TRBV11-1 to TRBJ2-7; the D is unclear. Trimming removed 4 bases at V and 7 bases at J, with 11 bases between. Per germline, CDR1 SGHAT and CDR2 FQDESV (reference sequence). The CDR3 length is 12 residues. In DNA, the CDR3 is TGTGCCAGCAGCTCCTCGAGTGAGGAGCAGTACTTC. It is translated as CASSSSSEEQYF.

This clone was detected only a few times. The gene calls are TRBV5-1 and TRBJ1-2; D remains unclear. CDR3 length: 12 residues. V lost 2 bases, J lost 6 bases, and 8 bases lay in between. CDR1 is SGHRS, CDR2 YFSETQ, per germline. The CDR3 region is CASSFPGDGYTF. The CDR3 bases are TGCGCCAGCAGCTTCCCAGGTGATGGCTACACCTTC.

In its sample, this clone was seen a few times. The chain links TRBV4-3 to TRBJ2-1; TRBD1 agrees at 8 bases. The germline V gene has CDR1 LGHNA and CDR2 YSLEER. Germline trimming cut 3 bases from V and 8 bases from J; bases unmatched to any gene: 6. This CDR3 region has 14 residues. The CDR3 nucleotides read TGCGCCAGCAGCCAGAGACAGGGGATCGATGAGCAGTTCTTC. Its protein product is CASSQRQGIDEQFF.

This clone has just a few counts. V and J are TRBV14 and TRBJ1-4; D is possibly TRBD1 (5 bases). V was shortened by 2 bases and J by 4 bases, with 11 bases between the two germline ends. CDR1 is SGHDN and CDR2 is FVKESK in the germline V gene. The CDR3 sequence is 15 residues long. CDR3 coding DNA: TGTGCCAGCAGCCAATTCAGGGACTTTAATGAAAAACTGTTTTTT. Translation: CASSQFRDFNEKLFF. Full variable domain (outside the CDR3, taken from reference TRBV14 and TRBJ1-4): EAGVTQFPSHSVIEKGQTVTLRCDPISGHDNLYWYRRVMGKEIKFLLHFVKESKQDESGMPNNRFLAERTGGTYSTLKVQPAELEDSGVYFCASSQFRDFNEKLFFGSGTQLSVL.

The J gene is TRBJ2-3, the V gene TRBV6-4; D is unclear. The CDR3 is made up of 11 amino acids. The V gene's germline CDR1 is MRHNA and CDR2 SNTAGT. Trimming took off 9 bases at V and 0 bases at J, with 4 bases between the two ends. CDR3 loop: CASHSTDTQYF. DNA of the CDR3: TGTGCCAGTCATAGCACAGATACGCAGTATTTT.